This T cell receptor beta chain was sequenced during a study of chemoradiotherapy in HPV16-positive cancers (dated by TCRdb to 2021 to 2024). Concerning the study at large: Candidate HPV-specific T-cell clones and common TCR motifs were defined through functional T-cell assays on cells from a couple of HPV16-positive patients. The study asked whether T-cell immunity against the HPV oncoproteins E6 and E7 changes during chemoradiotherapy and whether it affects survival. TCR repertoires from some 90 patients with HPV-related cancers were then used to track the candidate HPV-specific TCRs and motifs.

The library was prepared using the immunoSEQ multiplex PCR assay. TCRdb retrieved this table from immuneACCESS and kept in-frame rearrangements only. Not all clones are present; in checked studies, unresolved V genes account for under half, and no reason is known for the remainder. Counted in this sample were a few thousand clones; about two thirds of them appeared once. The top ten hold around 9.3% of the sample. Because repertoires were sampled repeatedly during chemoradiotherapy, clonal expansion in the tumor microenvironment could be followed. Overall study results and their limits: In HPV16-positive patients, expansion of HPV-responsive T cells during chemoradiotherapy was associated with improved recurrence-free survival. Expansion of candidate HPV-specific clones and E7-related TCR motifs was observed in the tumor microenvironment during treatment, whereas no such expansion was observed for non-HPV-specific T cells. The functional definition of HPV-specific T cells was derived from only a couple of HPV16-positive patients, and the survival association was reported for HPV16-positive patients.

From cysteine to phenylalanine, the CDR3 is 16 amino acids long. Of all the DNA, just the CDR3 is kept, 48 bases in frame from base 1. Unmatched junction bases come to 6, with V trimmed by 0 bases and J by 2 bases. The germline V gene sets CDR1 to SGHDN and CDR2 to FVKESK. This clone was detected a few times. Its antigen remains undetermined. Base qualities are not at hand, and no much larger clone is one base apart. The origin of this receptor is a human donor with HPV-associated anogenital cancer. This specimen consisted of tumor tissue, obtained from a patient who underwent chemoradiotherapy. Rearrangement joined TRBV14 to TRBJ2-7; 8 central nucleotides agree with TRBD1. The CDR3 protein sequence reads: CASSQDSGGIPYEQYF. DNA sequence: TGTGCCAGCAGCCAAGATTCAGGGGGCATACCCTACGAGCAGTACTTC. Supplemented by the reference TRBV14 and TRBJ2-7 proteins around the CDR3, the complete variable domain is EAGVTQFPSHSVIEKGQTVTLRCDPISGHDNLYWYRRVMGKEIKFLLHFVKESKQDESGMPNNRFLAERTGGTYSTLKVQPAELEDSGVYFCASSQDSGGIPYEQYFGPGTRLTVT.